Listed below are T cell receptor beta chains from one sample, sequenced in a study of CD4+ T cells in melanoma. Sequenced by immunoSEQ multiplex PCR; TCRdb stores in-frame clones only, minus some. Of some 110,000 clones in the sample, about 92% were seen once. The sequenced material came from peripheral blood. These receptors were collected from a human donor with melanoma. Each CDR3 is given without its conserved first and last residue. The order of the fields is V gene, J gene, clone size, CDR3 protein. Clone sizes are given selectively: once, few, many, or a class where the clone is expanded.

TRBV5-1,TRBJ2-7,.,ASSNGQGAREQY
TRBV5-5,TRBJ2-3,.,ASSLVPLSTDTQY
TRBV28,TRBJ2-7,once,ASSFSRGSEQY
TRBV5-1,TRBJ1-4,.,ASSLDSPTGVNEKLF
TRBV11-2,TRBJ1-4,.,ASSAPGLQNPWEEKLF
TRBV11-2,TRBJ2-3,.,ASSWAPQDTQY
TRBV7-2,TRBJ2-3,.,ASSLEGTGGGTDTQY
TRBV11-2,TRBJ2-7,.,ASSLAQGEQY
TRBV5-4,TRBJ2-3,.,ASSLVGGGAPDTQY
TRBV19,TRBJ2-1,.,ATRTGGVFVHEQF
TRBV29-1,TRBJ2-1,.,SVDGTSSSYNEQF
TRBV6-6,TRBJ2-1,few,ASVPTGGLYNEQF
TRBV7-3,TRBJ2-2,.,ASSSTPQEPNTGELF
TRBV7-7,TRBJ2-3,.,ASSLDAGTTDTQY
TRBV30,TRBJ1-1,.,ARERGNTEAF
TRBV7-2,TRBJ2-1,.,ASSLFSGRTRDEQF
TRBV5-1,TRBJ2-7,few,ASSLEAYEQY
TRBV4-2,TRBJ1-4,.,ASSQGAVEKLF
TRBV25-1,TRBJ1-5,.,ASRQEQGASNQPQH
TRBV28,TRBJ1-1,.,ASSRPRNTEAF
TRBV19,TRBJ1-5,.,ASSLRGYGQPQH
TRBV5-1,TRBJ2-1,once,ASTLTSGSVPYEQF
TRBV4-2,TRBJ1-2,once,ASSRSPKTGQNYGYT
TRBV11-3,TRBJ2-5,.,ASSLSGGSQETQY
TRBV25-1,TRBJ2-3,.,ASSVKTSADTQY
TRBV30,TRBJ2-5,.,AWSRRARETQY
TRBV13,TRBJ2-5,once,ASSLGTVQETQY
TRBV9,TRBJ2-5,.,ASSSGTTETQY
TRBV4-3,TRBJ1-2,.,ASSQVRDGDYGYT
TRBV7-6,TRBJ1-4,.,ASSPRIFNEKLF
TRBV27,TRBJ2-6,.,ASSPAGTADSGANVLT